This T cell receptor beta chain comes out of a study of shared clonotypes between healthy human individuals. Notes on the study in general: Even with large depth, rarefaction showed that sorted-subset sequencing was incomplete. Sharing across four donors was highest in naive CD4 (around 5%) and lowest in memory CD8 (0.4%). The diversity represented, both genetic and in exposure history, was limited by few donors. It was anticipated that sequencing depth would influence how many clonotypes donors shared.

This clone was picked up a small number of times. Its antigen is unidentified. Trimming removed 2 bases from V and 2 bases from J; junction bases left unmatched: 6. The CDR3 is 15 residues long. The germline V gene has CDR1 SGHKS and CDR2 YYEKEE (reference sequence). The protocol was immunoSEQ multiplex PCR, while the TCRdb copy is restricted to in-frame clones and leaves out a portion. The repertoire includes about 1 million clones, around 74% of them detected once, and 1.4% to 1.5% sits in the top ten. The V and J genes are TRBV5-5 and TRBJ2-7; 8 positions match TRBD1. This clonotype was sampled from a man aged 18 to 29 in good health. Sequencing used memory CD4+ T cells sorted from blood. Subset of the sample: CD45RA-negative fraction. CDR3 sequence: CASSLDYRGAYEQYF. The CDR3 DNA sequence: TGTGCCAGCAGCTTAGACTACAGGGGGGCCTACGAGCAGTACTTC.